A selection of T cell receptor beta chains follows, all from one sample in a study of blood T cells in healthy people across ages. MiXCR, run by TCRdb on the 5' RACE reads, gives a single entry per CDR3 protein. The table has 1 million or so distinct CDR3 sequences, less than 25% seen once; the top ten hold about 0.69%. These sequences were also reported in another study, on T cells of mothers and their children.

Input material: blood. Every receptor here comes from a girl aged 2 to 9 in good health. CDR3s include the opening cysteine and the closing phenylalanine or tryptophan. Each record gives: CDR3 length, V gene, J gene, CDR3 protein.

12	TRBV5-6	TRBJ2-3	CASSFGPNTQYF
17	TRBV12-3/TRBV12-4	TRBJ2-5	CASSQPRTNRYQETQYF
14	TRBV3-1	TRBJ1-2	CASSQGTSTYGYTF
13	TRBV6-5	TRBJ2-7	CASRLAPDYEQYF
15	TRBV5-6	TRBJ1-1	CASSLRVVQGTEAFF
15	TRBV14	TRBJ2-3	CASSQDLGTHETQYF
14	TRBV5-1	TRBJ2-5	CASSFAPPRETQYF
13	TRBV6-5	TRBJ2-3	CATGGGPVDTQYF
13	TRBV29-1	TRBJ2-5	CSVARQRSETQYF
14	TRBV18	TRBJ2-7	CASSPSAGTYEQYF
14	TRBV27	TRBJ2-1	CASMDAISYNEQFF
16	TRBV5-1	TRBJ2-1	CASSPVALAGANEQFF
16	TRBV4-2	TRBJ2-2	CASSQDLWGNTGELFF
16	TRBV2	TRBJ1-5	CASSEWVDRAYQPQHF
12	TRBV11-2	.	CASSSTGVEQFF
16	TRBV11-3	TRBJ2-1	CASSLKRGPLDNEQFF
19	TRBV6-1	TRBJ2-5	CASSEVGGLAGFLQETQYF
12	TRBV2	TRBJ1-2	CASRDSPYGYTF
14	TRBV27	TRBJ1-2	CASSPLTVAYGYTF
16	TRBV14	TRBJ2-5	CASSQGLLRVQETQYF
13	TRBV29-1	TRBJ2-5	CSAKTGGQETQYF
13	TRBV29-1	TRBJ2-5	CSVAGTKAYEQCF
14	TRBV29-1	TRBJ2-3	CSFQTGRGTDTQYF
14	TRBV12-3/TRBV12-4	TRBJ2-5	CASSREGVLETQYF
13	TRBV29-1	TRBJ1-1	CSVHRGLNTEAFF
11	TRBV24-1	TRBJ2-1	CATSGINEQFF
15	TRBV6-5	TRBJ2-3	CASSYELASTDTQYF
18	TRBV14	TRBJ1-2	CASSQRELWWVNSNGYTF
12	TRBV29-1	TRBJ1-2	CSVEGIGGGYTF
13	TRBV20-1	TRBJ1-1	CSAARLRLTEAFF
13	TRBV24-1	TRBJ1-5	CATSEQGNQPQHF
15	TRBV5-1	TRBJ1-1	CASSDQRGASAEAFF
17	TRBV4-3	TRBJ2-1	CASSPKSWFSDYNEQFF
14	TRBV15	TRBJ2-2	CATSKAGIAGELFF
14	TRBV7-9	TRBJ2-7	CASSAYRGTGEQYF
14	TRBV5-5	TRBJ2-3	CASSSGGGRDTQYF
16	TRBV4-1	TRBJ2-1	CASSQTTGGTYNEQFF